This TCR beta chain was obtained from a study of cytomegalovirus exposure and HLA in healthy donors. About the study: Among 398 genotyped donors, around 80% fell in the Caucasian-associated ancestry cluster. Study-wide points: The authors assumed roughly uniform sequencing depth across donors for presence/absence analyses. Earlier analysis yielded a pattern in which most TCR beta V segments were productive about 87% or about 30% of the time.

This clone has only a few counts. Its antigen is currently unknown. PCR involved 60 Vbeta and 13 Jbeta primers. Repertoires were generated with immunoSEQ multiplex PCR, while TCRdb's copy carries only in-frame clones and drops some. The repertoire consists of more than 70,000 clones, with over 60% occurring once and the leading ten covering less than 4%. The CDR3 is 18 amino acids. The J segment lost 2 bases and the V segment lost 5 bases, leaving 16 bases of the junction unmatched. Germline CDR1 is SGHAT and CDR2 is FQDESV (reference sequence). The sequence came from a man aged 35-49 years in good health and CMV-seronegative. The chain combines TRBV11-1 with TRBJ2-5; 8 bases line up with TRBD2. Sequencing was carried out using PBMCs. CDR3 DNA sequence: TGTGCCAGCAGCCGAGGCGTAGCGGGGAACGTACGTCAAGAGACCCAGTACTTC. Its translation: CASSRGVAGNVRQETQYF.